This entry lists 19 T cell receptor beta chains sequenced from one sample in a study of shared clonotypes between healthy human individuals. The data were produced by immunoSEQ multiplex PCR, yet TCRdb's version contains in-frame clones alone and is incomplete. The repertoire has under 600,000 clones, about 80% of them found once; the top ten carry more than 10%. The sequencing sample was made of PBMCs. These receptors were taken from a woman aged 40 to 50 in good health. Some clones in this sample may be carry-over from other donors' samples.

This clone was counted a few times. This chain links TRBV6-5 with TRBJ2-7, with D possibly TRBD1 on 6 matching bases. The CDR3 loop spans 14 amino acids. V lost 2 bases and J lost 2, with 10 bases in between. Germline V gene data show CDR1 as MNHEY and CDR2 as SVGAGI. The CDR3 region has the DNA TGTGCCAGCAGTTACACAACAGGGACCTACGAGCAGTACTTC. It specifies CASSYTTGTYEQYF.

Remarks on this clone: Compared with germline, one end of the junction differs, possibly owing to a read error. The CDR3 protein is CASRGDPRLF. The CDR3 DNA reads as TGTGCCAGCAGGGGGGACCCCCGCCTCTTC. This sequence joins TRBV2 and TRBJ2-1; tentatively, D is TRBD1 or TRBD2 (5 bases each). Germline loops: CDR1 SNHLY, CDR2 FYNNEI. CDR3 length equals 10 residues.

The chain couples TRBV28 to TRBJ2-2; D might be TRBD2 (5 bases). This CDR3 is 14 amino acids long. Germline CDR1 reads MDHEN; CDR2 reads SYDVKM. V was clipped by 3 bases and J by 7 bases, with 12 bases between them. CDR3 DNA sequence: TGTGCCAGCAGTTTGAGGGCGGGTCGCGGGGAGCTGTTTTTT. Its translation: CASSLRAGRGELFF. Filled out from reference TRBV28 and TRBJ2-2, the complete variable domain reads DVKVTQSSRYLVKRTGEKVFLECVQDMDHENMFWYRQDPGLGLRLIYFSYDVKMKEKGDIPEGYSVSREKKERFSLILESASTNQTSMYLCASSLRAGRGELFFGEGSRLTVL.

The CDR3 is CASSRDRQVQETQYF. The DNA of the CDR3 is TGTGCCAGCTCACGGGACAGGCAGGTCCAAGAGACCCAGTACTTC. J is TRBJ2-5 and V is TRBV18; 8 bases agree with TRBD1. The CDR3 length is 15 residues. Looked up from germline, CDR1 is KGHSH and CDR2 is LQKENI. V trimming: 4 bases; J trimming: 1 base; junction bases outside the gene matches: 5.

This clone was seen ten or more times. The rearrangement links TRBV10-3 to TRBJ2-5; D may match TRBD1 or TRBD2 (7 bases each). The germline V gene encodes CDR1 ENHRY and CDR2 SYGVKD. The CDR3 contains 13 residues. The V gene lost 6 bases and the J gene lost 5 bases, with 13 bases spanning the gap. The CDR3 reads CAIRAGGDETQYF. The CDR3 DNA reads TGTGCCATCAGGGCAGGGGGGGACGAGACCCAGTACTTC.

The chain is built from TRBV10-3 and TRBJ2-5; D is ambiguous. CDR3 length: 12 amino acids. Germline V gives CDR1 ENHRY, CDR2 SYGVKD. V was pared by 8 bases and J by 0 bases, with 7 bases between. The CDR3 here is CAISDNQETQYF. DNA of the CDR3: TGTGCCATCTCAGACAACCAAGAGACCCAGTACTTC.

This clone was counted once. V usage is TRBV6-6 and J usage is TRBJ2-5; 13 bases are shared with TRBD2. This CDR3 contains 15 residues. Germline CDR1 is MNHNY and CDR2 is SVGAGI (reference sequence). Unmatched junction bases numbered 5, after V lost 6 bases and J lost 4 bases. The CDR3 DNA sequence: TGTGCCAGCAGCCCCGGACTAGCGGGAGTAGAGACCCAGTACTTC. Translation: CASSPGLAGVETQYF.

There are a few counts of this clone. This chain connects TRBV4-3 to TRBJ1-1; no clear D. The germline gives CDR1 LGHNA, CDR2 YSLEER. V lost 0 bases, J lost 7 bases, and 9 bases lay in between. This CDR3 is built from 13 residues. CDR3 DNA: TGCGCCAGCAGCCAAGAGGCACAGCTTGAAGCTTTCTTT. This gives the protein CASSQEAQLEAFF.

This chain uses TRBV28 with TRBJ1-2; perhaps TRBD1 as D (5 bases). CDR3 size: 14 residues. CDR1 and CDR2 from the germline V gene are MDHEN and SYDVKM. With 4 bases removed from V and 5 bases from J, the gap between germline ends came to 14 bases. The CDR3 sequence: CASSSTVSFYGYTF. The CDR3, as DNA: TGTGCCAGCAGTTCGACAGTAAGCTTTTATGGCTACACCTTC.

This chain connects TRBV28 to TRBJ1-1, with D tentatively TRBD1 (5 bases). Trimming cost V 2 bases and J 4 bases, with 11 bases left between them. In germline, CDR1 is MDHEN, CDR2 SYDVKM. CDR3 length equals 14 residues. The CDR3 is CASSLGGGFTEAFF. The CDR3, as DNA: TGTGCCAGCAGTTTAGGTGGGGGGTTCACTGAAGCTTTCTTT. Looking up the rest from reference TRBV28 and TRBJ1-1 gives the full variable domain: DVKVTQSSRYLVKRTGEKVFLECVQDMDHENMFWYRQDPGLGLRLIYFSYDVKMKEKGDIPEGYSVSREKKERFSLILESASTNQTSMYLCASSLGGGFTEAFFGQGTRLTVV.

J is TRBJ1-1 and V is TRBV6-6; 7 bases are a match to TRBD1. From germline, CDR1 is MNHNY and CDR2 SVGAGI (reference sequence). This CDR3 contains 14 residues. V gave up 6 bases and J gave up 4 bases; unmatched junction bases: 8. In nucleotides, the CDR3 is TGTGCCAGCAGCAAGGGACAGTATGGCACTGAAGCTTTCTTT. It encodes CASSKGQYGTEAFF.

CDR3 DNA sequence: TGTGCCATCAGTGAGGCTCCTAGCGGGAGGGATTCGTCGACAGATACGCAGTATTTT. Encoded protein: CAISEAPSGRDSSTDTQYF. This chain links TRBV10-3 with TRBJ2-3, with 12 bases fitting TRBD2. Germline assignment: CDR1 ENHRY and CDR2 SYGVKD. This CDR3 contains 19 residues. The junction had 12 bases not matched to a gene; V was cut back by 2 bases and J by 3 bases.

Concerning this clone itself: This sample includes further DNA sequences coding for the same CDR3. The genes are TRBV9 and TRBJ2-1; D gene unclear. From germline, CDR1 is SGDLS and CDR2 YYNGEE. The V end lost 0 bases, the J end lost 0 bases, and 4 bases lay between the germline ends. The CDR3 covers 14 residues. CDR3 loop: CASSVVSSYNEQFF. Written as DNA, the CDR3 is TGTGCCAGCAGCGTAGTAAGCTCCTACAATGAGCAGTTCTTC.

The J gene is TRBJ2-1, the V gene TRBV30; the match to TRBD2 covers 9 bases. Germline CDR1 and CDR2: GTSNPN and SVGIG (reference sequence). V lost 4 bases, J lost 5 bases, and 3 bases stayed unmatched. This CDR3 is 13 amino acids long. CDR3 in DNA: TGTGCCTGGACTAGCGGGAATGACAATGAGCAGTTCTTC. It specifies CAWTSGNDNEQFF.

This clone came up once. This chain's CDR3 is CASSFPTNQPQHF. The DNA for the CDR3 is TGTGCCAGCAGTTTCCCCACCAATCAGCCCCAGCATTTT. V is TRBV28 and J is TRBJ1-5; no firm D call. The CDR3 is made up of 13 amino acids. The V end lost 3 bases, the J end lost 3 bases, and 6 bases lay between the germline ends. Looked up from germline, CDR1 is MDHEN and CDR2 is SYDVKM.

This chain joins TRBV6-6 and TRBJ2-5; the D is unclear. Trimming left V 6 bases short and J 6 bases short, with 11 bases between. CDR3 size: 12 residues. Germline values: CDR1 MNHNY, CDR2 SVGAGI (reference sequence). The CDR3 DNA sequence: TGTGCCAGCAGGGTAAACGACCAGACCCAGTACTTC. Residues: CASRVNDQTQYF.

The chain couples TRBV14 to TRBJ1-5, with D perhaps matching TRBD1 (6 bases). Trimming shortened V by 4 bases and J by 7 bases, and 11 bases separated the two germline ends. CDR1 is SGHDN, CDR2 FVKESK, per germline. This CDR3 is 13 amino acids long. The DNA for the CDR3 is TGTGCCAGCAGCCCTTTAGGGACACAGCCCCAGCATTTT. It codes for CASSPLGTQPQHF.

The chain joins TRBV19 to TRBJ1-2; TRBD1 might be the D (5 bases). Trimming took 3 bases from V and 6 from J, leaving 11 bases between them. Germline V gives CDR1 LNHDA, CDR2 SQIVND (reference sequence). The CDR3 extends over 13 amino acids. In DNA form, the CDR3 reads TGTGCCAGTAGTATTGCCAGGGTGGATGGCTACACCTTC. Translated: CASSIARVDGYTF.

This clone appeared a few times. It may be a read error: a sequence one base away is much more abundant. The chain combines TRBV28 with TRBJ1-5; D possibly corresponds to TRBD1 (5 bases). The germline gives CDR1 MDHEN, CDR2 SYDVKM. The CDR3 runs 16 residues. DNA for the CDR3: TGTGCCAGCAGTTTAGAGTTGGGGGACGGTAATCCGCCCCAGCATTTT. Translated: CASSLELGDGNPPQHF.